Listed below are T cell receptor beta chains from one sample, sequenced in a study of control samples from healthy donors and cancer patients. Clones were read by immunoSEQ multiplex PCR, and TCRdb kept only the in-frame ones, dropping some. The data contain approximately 94,000 clones, about 90% of them singletons. The sample consisted of blood. These receptor sequences come from a woman aged 45-59 years in good health. Each CDR3 is given with its conserved first and last residue. D genes are given only for firm matches. The size field is filled for only some rows; it gives once, few, many or a size class.

J gene: TRBJ1-2; D gene: NA; clone size: NA; V gene: TRBV9; CDR3 protein: CASSVGGTNYGYTF; CDR3 DNA: TGTGCCAGCAGCGTAGGAGGAACTAACTATGGCTACACCTTC
J gene: TRBJ2-2; D gene: TRBD2; clone size: NA; V gene: TRBV5-4; CDR3 protein: CASSITSVSTGELFF; CDR3 DNA: TGTGCCAGCAGCATCACTAGCGTGAGCACCGGGGAGCTGTTTTTT
J gene: TRBJ2-2; D gene: TRBD2; clone size: NA; V gene: TRBV5-6; CDR3 protein: CASSLGLAGGPSTGELFF; CDR3 DNA: TGTGCCAGCAGCTTGGGACTAGCGGGAGGGCCAAGCACCGGGGAGCTGTTTTTT
J gene: TRBJ2-3; D gene: TRBD2; clone size: NA; V gene: TRBV6-5; CDR3 protein: CASRNSLAVLGTQYF; CDR3 DNA: TGTGCCAGCAGAAACTCCCTAGCGGTACTAGGTACGCAGTATTTT
J gene: TRBJ2-5; D gene: TRBD2; clone size: NA; V gene: TRBV6-2/TRBV6-3; CDR3 protein: CASSYSTIRTSGRADRETQYF; CDR3 DNA: TGTGCCAGCAGTTACTCGACAATCCGGACTAGCGGGAGGGCCGACCGGGAGACCCAGTACTTC
J gene: TRBJ1-1; D gene: NA; clone size: NA; V gene: TRBV11-1; CDR3 protein: CASSLDVWGTISEAFF; CDR3 DNA: TGTGCCAGCAGCTTAGACGTTTGGGGGACGATCTCTGAAGCTTTCTTT
J gene: TRBJ1-5; D gene: TRBD1; clone size: NA; V gene: TRBV19; CDR3 protein: CATAGYFGQARVDQPQHF; CDR3 DNA: TGTGCCACTGCGGGGTACTTCGGACAGGCAAGAGTCGATCAGCCCCAGCATTTT
J gene: TRBJ1-5; D gene: NA; clone size: NA; V gene: TRBV20-1; CDR3 protein: CSLGEDPQHF; CDR3 DNA: TGCAGTTTAGGGGAAGACCCCCAGCATTTT
J gene: TRBJ1-2; D gene: NA; clone size: NA; V gene: TRBV5-1; CDR3 protein: CASSLEAPTYGYTF; CDR3 DNA: TGCGCCAGCAGCTTGGAGGCGCCTACCTATGGCTACACCTTC
J gene: TRBJ1-6; D gene: NA; clone size: few; V gene: TRBV25-1; CDR3 protein: CASSADRQLNNSPLHF; CDR3 DNA: TGTGCCAGCAGTGCCGACCGACAGTTGAATAATTCACCCCTCCACTTT
J gene: TRBJ2-2; D gene: NA; clone size: NA; V gene: TRBV7-2; CDR3 protein: CASSFYRGNTGELFF; CDR3 DNA: TGTGCCAGCAGCTTTTACCGGGGGAACACCGGGGAGCTGTTTTTT
J gene: TRBJ2-3; D gene: TRBD2; clone size: NA; V gene: TRBV5-1; CDR3 protein: CASRAVAGEVTDTQYF; CDR3 DNA: TGCGCCAGCAGGGCCGTAGCGGGGGAGGTCACAGATACGCAGTATTTT
J gene: TRBJ1-1; D gene: NA; clone size: NA; V gene: TRBV6-5; CDR3 protein: CASSYRRTPQQGEAFF; CDR3 DNA: TGTGCCAGCAGTTACCGGCGTACGCCCCAACAGGGAGAAGCTTTCTTT
J gene: TRBJ1-3; D gene: NA; clone size: NA; V gene: TRBV11-2; CDR3 protein: CASSPSYGGNTIYF; CDR3 DNA: TGTGCCAGCAGCCCTTCTTATGGGGGAAACACCATATATTTT
J gene: TRBJ1-4; D gene: NA; clone size: NA; V gene: TRBV7-9; CDR3 protein: CASSLGQILREKLFF; CDR3 DNA: TGTGCCAGCAGCTTAGGACAGATTTTACGTGAAAAACTGTTTTTT
J gene: TRBJ2-1; D gene: NA; clone size: NA; V gene: TRBV11-2; CDR3 protein: CASSLIMGRTLNEQFF; CDR3 DNA: TGTGCCAGCAGCTTAATAATGGGCCGGACACTCAATGAGCAGTTCTTC
J gene: TRBJ1-2; D gene: NA; clone size: few; V gene: TRBV2; CDR3 protein: CASSSEGASRGTF; CDR3 DNA: TGTGCCAGCAGTTCCGAGGGCGCAAGTCGGGGAACCTTC
J gene: TRBJ1-3; D gene: NA; clone size: NA; V gene: TRBV5-1; CDR3 protein: CASSRNAGNGNTIYF; CDR3 DNA: TGCGCCAGCAGCCGGAACGCGGGGAACGGAAACACCATATATTTT
J gene: TRBJ2-6; D gene: NA; clone size: NA; V gene: TRBV18; CDR3 protein: CASSRDSGANVLTF; CDR3 DNA: TGTGCCAGCTCCCGAGACTCTGGGGCCAACGTCCTGACTTTC
J gene: TRBJ2-3; D gene: NA; clone size: NA; V gene: TRBV6-6; CDR3 protein: CASSYNGGTDTQYF; CDR3 DNA: TGTGCCAGCAGTTACAATGGGGGGACAGATACGCAGTATTTT
J gene: TRBJ1-1; D gene: NA; clone size: NA; V gene: TRBV6-5; CDR3 protein: CASSYGQKNTEAFF; CDR3 DNA: TGTGCCAGCAGTTACGGGCAGAAGAACACTGAAGCTTTCTTT
J gene: TRBJ2-1; D gene: NA; clone size: NA; V gene: TRBV6-2/TRBV6-3; CDR3 protein: CASSYQLYNEQFF; CDR3 DNA: TGTGCCAGCAGTTACCAGCTCTACAATGAGCAGTTCTTC
J gene: TRBJ2-7; D gene: NA; clone size: NA; V gene: TRBV7-6; CDR3 protein: CASSPGEQGLYEQYF; CDR3 DNA: TGTGCCAGCAGCCCTGGCGAGCAGGGACTCTACGAGCAGTACTTC
J gene: TRBJ2-2; D gene: NA; clone size: NA; V gene: TRBV5-1; CDR3 protein: CASSPEAGFRGELFF; CDR3 DNA: TGCGCCAGCAGCCCGGAGGCAGGGTTCAGAGGGGAGCTGTTTTTT
J gene: TRBJ1-1; D gene: NA; clone size: NA; V gene: TRBV7-3; CDR3 protein: CASRTGHLNTEAFF; CDR3 DNA: TGTGCCAGCAGAACGGGGCACTTGAACACTGAAGCTTTCTTT
J gene: TRBJ1-2; D gene: TRBD1; clone size: once; V gene: TRBV5-1; CDR3 protein: CASSEGQALGYTF; CDR3 DNA: TGCGCCAGCAGCGAAGGACAGGCTTTGGGCTACACCTTC
J gene: TRBJ2-3; D gene: NA; clone size: few; V gene: TRBV5-8; CDR3 protein: CASSLGQRTSTDTQYF; CDR3 DNA: TGTGCCAGCAGCTTGGGACAGCGAACTAGCACAGATACGCAGTATTTT
J gene: TRBJ2-2; D gene: NA; clone size: NA; V gene: TRBV19; CDR3 protein: CASTAVTDMNTGELFF; CDR3 DNA: TGTGCCAGTACCGCCGTGACAGACATGAACACCGGGGAGCTGTTTTTT
J gene: TRBJ1-2; D gene: NA; clone size: NA; V gene: TRBV7-9; CDR3 protein: CASSSGQNGYTF; CDR3 DNA: TGTGCCAGCAGCTCTGGGCAGAATGGCTACACCTTC
J gene: TRBJ1-3; D gene: NA; clone size: few; V gene: TRBV2; CDR3 protein: CAGERGGTGNTIYF; CDR3 DNA: TGTGCCGGGGAGCGGGGTGGAACTGGAAACACCATATATTTT